Following are 24 T cell receptor beta chains from one sample sequenced in a study of CD8 T cells in Susac syndrome. RNA was extracted with the RNeasy kit, and a quantity of roughly 0.45 to 1 ug was reverse transcribed using random hexamers. TCRdb processed the immunoSEQ multiplex PCR reads anew with MiXCR; each CDR3 protein has one entry. The table includes around 26,000 distinct CDR3 sequences, about 93% detected once. Specimen: CD8+ T cells from PBMCs. The receptors here all came from a human donor in good health.

The chain couples TRBV27 to TRBJ1-5; D is perhaps TRBD1 (6 bases). Germline V lookup: CDR1 MNHEY, CDR2 SMNVEV (reference sequence). The CDR3 covers 16 residues. The germline V and J ends were trimmed by 5 bases and 5 bases, with 19 bases remaining between them. CDR3 loop: CASSPTGARWDQPQHF. DNA of the CDR3: TGTGCCAGCAGTCCCACGGGGGCGCGGTGGGATCAGCCCCAGCATTTT.

The chain uses TRBV20-1 and TRBJ2-6; D unclear. This CDR3 is built from 15 residues. Germline V gene data show CDR1 as DFQATT and CDR2 as SNEGSKA (reference sequence). V was clipped by 0 bases and J by 4 bases, with 10 bases between them. CDR3 protein: CSARDQGVGANVLTF. CDR3 nucleotide sequence: TGCAGTGCTAGAGATCAAGGAGTGGGGGCCAACGTCCTGACTTTC.

CDR3 amino acids: CASSLGGTGGYEQYF. CDR3 sequence (DNA): TGTGCCAGCAGCTTAGGGGGGACAGGGGGATACGAGCAGTACTTC. The genes are TRBV7-2 and TRBJ2-7; 11 bases fit TRBD1. The CDR3 is made up of 15 amino acids. Germline V gene sequence: CDR1 SGHTA, CDR2 FQGNSA. The V segment lost 1 base and the J segment 4 bases; nucleotides outside the gene matches: 3.

V is TRBV5-4 and J is TRBJ2-3, with TRBD2 matching over 12 bases. Germline CDR1 is SGHNT and CDR2 is YYREEE (reference sequence). The CDR3 consists of 17 residues. V lost 4 bases and J lost 2; bases outside the gene matches: 8. The CDR3 loop reads CASSPGLAGQPTDTQYF. The CDR3 DNA follows: TGTGCCAGCAGCCCTGGACTAGCGGGGCAACCCACAGATACGCAGTATTTT. Looking up the rest from reference TRBV5-4 and TRBJ2-3 gives the full variable domain: ETGVTQSPTHLIKTRGQQVTLRCSSQSGHNTVSWYQQALGQGPQFIFQYYREEENGRGNFPPRFSGLQFPNYSSELNVNALELDDSALYLCASSPGLAGQPTDTQYFGPGTRLTVL.

V and J are TRBV10-3 and TRBJ1-2, with 8 bases identical to TRBD1. This CDR3 is built from 13 residues. Per the germline V gene, CDR1 is ENHRY and CDR2 is SYGVKD. Losses at the gene ends were 10 bases for V and 4 bases for J; bases not matched to a gene: 8. This CDR3 is CATTGDAGYGYTF. The CDR3 nucleotides are TGTGCCACGACAGGGGATGCTGGCTATGGCTACACCTTC.

The chain recombines TRBV27 with TRBJ2-1; TRBD2 agrees at 13 bases. J gave up 4 bases and V 1 base, and 7 bases lay outside the gene matches. The CDR3 consists of 18 residues. From germline, CDR1 is MNHEY and CDR2 SMNVEV (reference sequence). In nucleotides, the CDR3 is TGTGCCAGCAGTTTATACCCCGGACTAGCGGGGGTGTACAATGAGCAGTTCTTC. This translates into CASSLYPGLAGVYNEQFF.

This sequence joins TRBV2 and TRBJ2-3; D possibly corresponds to TRBD2 (6 bases). The CDR3 has 15 amino acids. The germline CDR1 and CDR2 sequences are SNHLY and FYNNEI. V lost 6 bases and J 1 base, leaving 14 bases between the germline ends. CDR3 sequence: CASSAWGVRTDTQYF. CDR3 in DNA: TGTGCCAGCAGCGCCTGGGGGGTCCGCACAGATACGCAGTATTTT.

The rearrangement joins TRBV23-1 to TRBJ2-7; the D gene is possibly TRBD1 (5 bases). TRBV23-1 is labeled an ORF, and its function is uncertain. The CDR3 is 14 residues long. Trimming took 8 bases from V and 3 from J, leaving 17 bases between them. The CDR3, as DNA: TGCGCCAGCCCTAACCGGCAGGGTATCTACGAGCAGTACTTC. Encoded protein: CASPNRQGIYEQYF.

The rearrangement uses TRBV29-1 and TRBJ1-3; D is possibly TRBD1 (5 bases). CDR3 length: 11 residues. Trimming stripped 7 bases from V and 8 bases from J, with 12 bases between. Germline values: CDR1 SQVTM, CDR2 ANQGSEA. Here the CDR3 reads CSGALGDTIYF. DNA for the CDR3: TGCAGCGGTGCACTGGGGGACACCATATATTTT.

The CDR3 sequence is CASSESGQNYEQYF. The CDR3 DNA follows: TGCGCCAGCAGTGAGTCCGGACAGAACTACGAGCAGTACTTC. The J gene is TRBJ2-7, the V gene TRBV10-2; D might be TRBD1 (6 bases). Germline assignment: CDR1 WSHSY and CDR2 SAAADI. The length of the CDR3 is 14 residues. V was clipped by 0 bases and J by 3 bases, with 9 bases between them.

The chain recombines TRBV6-2 or TRBV6-3 with TRBJ1-1, with D unclear. The CDR3 has 12 residues. Trimming pared 5 bases from V and 1 base from J, leaving 5 bases between. The germline gives CDR1 MNHEY, CDR2 SVGEGT. CDR3 protein: CASSVQNTEAFF. CDR3 DNA: TGTGCCAGCAGTGTACAGAACACTGAAGCTTTCTTT.

The chain combines TRBV12-5 with TRBJ1-1; TRBD1 might be the D (5 bases). Germline V CDR1 and CDR2: LGHNT, FRNRAP. This CDR3 is 13 amino acids long. Trimming left V 8 bases short and J 3 bases short, with 13 bases between. CDR3 in amino acids: CASTRGRDTEAFF. DNA for the CDR3: TGTGCTAGTACCCGGGGCAGGGACACTGAAGCTTTCTTT.

V gene TRBV11-2 combines with J gene TRBJ2-1; 7 bases match TRBD2. CDR1 is SGHAT and CDR2 is FQNNGV in the germline V gene. The CDR3 covers 15 residues. V dropped 5 bases and J dropped 5; count of bases not matched to a gene: 9. CDR3 in amino acids: CASSPLTGGDNEQFF. The CDR3 DNA is TGTGCCAGCAGCCCTTTAACGGGGGGAGACAATGAGCAGTTCTTC.

This clonotype showed up just a few times. The chain has TRBV19 and TRBJ1-5, with D possibly being TRBD1 (5 bases). V was shortened by 10 bases and J by 2 bases, with 12 bases between the two germline ends. CDR3 size: 13 residues. The germline V gene encodes CDR1 LNHDA and CDR2 SQIVND (reference sequence). CDR3 coding DNA: TGTGCCACCCTCCCGGGGGGCAATCAGCCCCAGCATTTT. Translated: CATLPGGNQPQHF.

The CDR3 sequence is CASSDVPSTDTQYF. CDR3 nucleotides: TGTGCCAGCAGTGACGTACCAAGCACAGATACGCAGTATTTT. This chain links TRBV6-4 with TRBJ2-3; D unclear. The V and J ends lost 2 bases and 0 bases respectively, with 6 bases between them. The CDR3 has 14 amino acids. Germline CDR1 reads MRHNA; CDR2 reads SNTAGT.

The chain employs TRBV5-6 and TRBJ2-1, with TRBD2 identical over 13 bases. Germline trimming cut 8 bases from V and 3 bases from J; bases unmatched to any gene: 11. Germline CDR1 reads SGHDT; CDR2 reads YYEEEE. CDR3 length equals 17 residues. CDR3 nucleotide sequence: TGTGCCAGTAACGGACTAGCGGGGGCCGATAACTACAATGAGCAGTTCTTC. Its protein product is CASNGLAGADNYNEQFF. Drawing the rest from reference TRBV5-6 and TRBJ2-1, the complete variable domain is DAGVTQSPTHLIKTRGQQVTLRCSPKSGHDTVSWYQQALGQGPQFIFQYYEEEERQRGNFPDRFSGHQFPNYSSELNVNALLLGDSALYLCASNGLAGADNYNEQFFGPGTRLTVL.

V usage is TRBV7-2 and J usage is TRBJ2-5; D is unclear. The CDR3 is 10 residues long. V shed 9 bases and J shed 5 bases, with 7 bases lying between them. Germline assignment: CDR1 SGHTA and CDR2 FQGNSA. Here the CDR3 DNA reads TGTGCCAGTACCGGGGAGACCCAGTACTTC. It encodes CASTGETQYF.

This rearrangement joins TRBV7-2 to TRBJ2-1, with 7 bases lining up with TRBD2. V was clipped by 6 bases and J by 4 bases; unmatched bases: 9. Germline lookup yields CDR1 SGHTA and CDR2 FQGNSA. The CDR3 totals 15 residues. The chain's CDR3 is CASRQLASSYNEQFF. The CDR3 DNA is TGTGCCAGCAGACAACTAGCGTCGTCATACAATGAGCAGTTCTTC.

The chain recombines TRBV27 with TRBJ1-2; D may be TRBD1 (5 bases). Germline V gives CDR1 MNHEY, CDR2 SMNVEV (reference sequence). The CDR3 runs to 13 residues. Trimming took 7 bases from V and 4 from J, leaving 13 bases between them. CDR3 DNA: TGTGCCAGCACCGACGGAGACAGCTATGGCTACACCTTC. This gives the protein CASTDGDSYGYTF.

The rearrangement joins TRBV3-1 to TRBJ2-5, with 9 bases fitting TRBD1. Germline loops: CDR1 LGHDT, CDR2 YNNKEL (reference sequence). There are 16 residues in the CDR3. V shed 3 bases, J shed 7 bases, and the junction held 12 bases outside the gene matches. The DNA of the CDR3 is TGTGCCAGCAGCCACTCGGGACAGGGTCGTCTTCGGACCCAGTACTTC. It specifies CASSHSGQGRLRTQYF.

The rearrangement links TRBV7-2 to TRBJ2-3; D gene ambiguous. Trimming took 5 bases from V and 0 from J, leaving 15 bases between them. The CDR3 runs to 16 residues. CDR1 and CDR2 (germline): SGHTA, FQGNSA. The CDR3 protein is CASSLPTLRSTDTQYF. CDR3 in DNA: TGTGCCAGCAGCCTCCCGACGCTTAGGAGCACAGATACGCAGTATTTT.

The V call is TRBV20-1, the J call TRBJ2-7; no reliable D call. V dropped 3 bases and J dropped 3 bases, with 21 bases sitting between them. The CDR3 length is 16 residues. Germline values: CDR1 DFQATT, CDR2 SNEGSKA (reference sequence). The CDR3 DNA reads as TGCAGTGCTAGCGGGCCTCATCTCGCCGCTGACTACGAGCAGTACTTC. This gives the protein CSASGPHLAADYEQYF.

J is TRBJ1-1 and V is TRBV29-1; D is possibly TRBD1 (5 bases). This CDR3 comprises 13 residues. Per germline, CDR1 SQVTM and CDR2 ANQGSEA. The V and J ends lost 5 bases and 4 bases respectively, with 14 bases between them. CDR3 sequence (DNA): TGCAGCGTTATTTCGGGGGGTTCCACTGAAGCTTTCTTT. This translates into CSVISGGSTEAFF. Full variable domain (rest looked up from reference TRBV29-1 and TRBJ1-1): SAVISQKPSRDICQRGTSLTIQCQVDSQVTMMFWYRQQPGQSLTLIATANQGSEATYESGFVIDKFPISRPNLTFSTLTVSNMSPEDSSIYLCSVISGGSTEAFFGQGTRLTVV.

The chain is built from TRBV19 and TRBJ1-1; D not certain. V dropped 3 bases and J dropped 1 base, with 6 bases sitting between them. This CDR3 spans 13 amino acids. CDR1 and CDR2 (germline): LNHDA, SQIVND (reference sequence). The CDR3 is CASSMTENTEAFF. As DNA, the CDR3 is TGTGCCAGTAGTATGACGGAGAACACTGAAGCTTTCTTT. Drawing the rest from reference TRBV19 and TRBJ1-1, the complete variable domain is DGGITQSPKYLFRKEGQNVTLSCEQNLNHDAMYWYRQDPGQGLRLIYYSQIVNDFQKGDIAEGYSVSREKKESFPLTVTSAQKNPTAFYLCASSMTENTEAFFGQGTRLTVV.